The sequence of this T cell receptor beta chain was determined in a study of T-cell memory formation after mild COVID-19. Findings and caveats of the study: The appearance of some responding clones in pre-infection memory suggested that cross-reactive memory joined. Contracting clones from day 15 to 85 had balanced CD4/CD8; later expanders favoured CD4+. Clones that contracted clustered mainly in CM and EM if CD4+ and in EMRA if CD8+.

There are a few counts of this clonotype. The antigen is unknown. CDR1 is LGHDT, CDR2 YNNKEL, per germline (reference sequence). V lost 0 bases and J 9 bases, leaving 12 bases between the germline ends. The CDR3 is 15 residues long. Each CDR3 protein gets one entry after TCRdb re-called the 5' RACE reads with MiXCR. The sample records about 560,000 distinct CDR3 sequences, about 22% being singletons. The sequence derives from an adult woman who had mild COVID-19 (a few samples of this study predate the infection). Cell type and time point are not known. The specimen was PBMCs or a T cell subset sorted from them (not recorded which). The rearrangement joins TRBV3-1 to TRBJ1-6, with no clear D. In DNA, the CDR3 is TGTGCCAGCAGCCAAGACTCGGGAAGGGCTTCACCCCTCCACTTT. Translating gives CASSQDSGRASPLHF.